This T cell receptor (beta chain) originates from a study of shared clonotypes between healthy human individuals. Study observations and caveats: A handful of donors held about 5.1% of naive CD4 clonotypes in common. Some clonotypes were shared by all four sorted-subset donors, while others were not shared. The non-shared ones had lower generation probabilities than the shared ones.

The authors distributed each subset's genomic DNA evenly over several immunoSEQ plates. In the original workflow: Quality scores were absent from the junction-only immunoSEQ sequences, so filtering differed. Profiling relied on immunoSEQ multiplex PCR, and the TCRdb table lists in-frame clones only, not all of them. The V and J calls and clone size come from that table; D and trimming were worked out from the DNA. The profile shows 560,000 or so clones, about 96% of them singletons. Remarks on this clone: No antigen is known for it.

Germline V gene sequence: CDR1 PRHDT, CDR2 FYEKMQ (reference sequence). V shed 5 bases and J shed 5 bases, with 10 bases lying between them. The CDR3 runs to 13 residues. Selected positively for CCR7 and CD45RO-negative, naive CD8 cells excluded terminally differentiated effector memory CD45RA+ cells. The sample consisted of naive CD8+ T cells sorted from blood. The chain recombines TRBV13 with TRBJ2-1; D gene unclear. This receptor was taken from a woman in her 30s in good health. The CDR3 loop is CASSLRLHNEQFF. CDR3 coding DNA: TGTGCCAGCAGCCTTAGGTTGCACAATGAGCAGTTCTTC.